Shown below are 30 T cell receptor beta chains from a single sample sequenced in a study of blood T cell repertoires in COVID-19. The protocol was immunoSEQ multiplex PCR, while the TCRdb copy is restricted to in-frame clones and leaves out a portion. The sample records 70,000 to 80,000 clones, roughly 83% being singletons. The sample consisted of peripheral blood. The source of these receptors is a man at least 80 years old with acute or convalescent COVID-19.

The genes are TRBV18 and TRBJ2-5; TRBD1 matches at 9 bases. There are 14 residues in the CDR3. The germline gives CDR1 KGHSH, CDR2 LQKENI. Unmatched junction bases numbered 4, after V lost 3 bases and J lost 5 bases. DNA for the CDR3: TGTGCCAGCTCACCCTTAGACAGGGGGGAGACCCAGTACTTC. This codes for CASSPLDRGETQYF. The entire variable domain, with the rest obtained from reference TRBV18 and TRBJ2-5, is as follows: NAGVMQNPRHLVRRRGQEARLRCSPMKGHSHVYWYRQLPEEGLKFMVYLQKENIIDESGMPKERFSAEFPKEGPSILRIQQVVRGDSAAYFCASSPLDRGETQYFGPGTRLLVL.

This clone was seen once. This chain links TRBV5-1 with TRBJ2-2, with D possibly TRBD1 on 6 matching bases. Germline V gene sequence: CDR1 SGHRS, CDR2 YFSETQ. V dropped 2 bases and J dropped 3 bases, with 14 bases sitting between them. The CDR3 consists of 16 residues. CDR3 sequence: CASSFEGEGDTGELFF. The CDR3 nucleotides are TGCGCCAGCAGCTTTGAGGGGGAAGGCGACACCGGGGAGCTGTTTTTT.

The CDR3 spells CASSYQGRGPASTDTQYF. Here the CDR3 DNA reads TGTGCCAGCAGTTACCAGGGTAGGGGGCCGGCAAGCACAGATACGCAGTATTTT. This rearrangement joins TRBV6-2 or TRBV6-3 to TRBJ2-3, with TRBD1 matching 7 bases. V lost 2 bases to trimming and J lost 0 bases; unmatched junction nucleotides: 11. CDR1 and CDR2 (germline): MNHEY, SVGEGT. The CDR3 is 18 amino acids.

The rearrangement uses TRBV6-5 and TRBJ2-1, with D perhaps TRBD2 (6 bases). Germline V gives CDR1 MNHEY, CDR2 SVGAGI. The CDR3 spans 13 residues. Trimming stripped 1 base from V and 7 bases from J, with 8 bases between. The CDR3 spells CASSYYRGNEQFF. The CDR3 DNA follows: TGTGCCAGCAGTTACTACCGGGGGAATGAGCAGTTCTTC.

This chain uses TRBV9 with TRBJ2-1; TRBD2 aligns across 8 bases. CDR3 length: 15 amino acids. CDR1 SGDLS and CDR2 YYNGEE come from the germline V gene. V shed 3 bases and J 6 bases; nucleotides not matched to a gene: 8. The CDR3 loop is CASSEGGREVNEQFF. The CDR3 DNA reads TGTGCCAGCAGCGAAGGAGGGCGGGAGGTCAATGAGCAGTTCTTC. Using reference TRBV9 and TRBJ2-1 for the parts outside the CDR3, the full variable domain is DSGVTQTPKHLITATGQRVTLRCSPRSGDLSVYWYQQSLDQGLQFLIQYYNGEERAKGNILERFSAQQFPDLHSELNLSSLELGDSALYFCASSEGGREVNEQFFGPGTRLTVL.

The rearrangement joins TRBV28 to TRBJ2-2; 8 bases map to TRBD1. CDR1 is MDHEN and CDR2 is SYDVKM in the germline V gene. V shed 8 bases, J shed 6 bases, and the junction held 5 bases outside the gene matches. The CDR3 has 13 residues. CDR3 residues: CASGRGRAGELFF. CDR3 sequence (DNA): TGTGCCAGCGGCAGGGGGCGAGCCGGGGAGCTGTTTTTT.

The V call is TRBV3-1 (or the pseudogene TRBV3-2), the J call TRBJ2-5, with D unclear. The CDR3 runs to 12 residues. In germline, CDR1 is LGHDT, CDR2 YNNKEL (reference sequence). The V end lost 3 bases, the J end lost 4 bases, and 6 bases lay between the germline ends. CDR3 bases: TGTGCCAGCAGCCACCCCGGAGAGACCCAGTACTTC. Translating gives CASSHPGETQYF.

The V gene is TRBV4-3, the J gene TRBJ2-3, with TRBD2 matching over 8 bases. With V trimmed by 0 bases and J by 5 bases, 10 bases remained unmatched. Germline V CDR1 and CDR2: LGHNA, YSLEER. CDR3 size: 17 residues. In DNA form, the CDR3 reads TGCGCCAGCAGCCAAGATCCTGGCGGGAGGTTGGGAGATACGCAGTATTTT. It specifies CASSQDPGGRLGDTQYF.

This clone showed up just once. The chain joins TRBV24-1 to TRBJ1-1; the D gene is possibly TRBD1 (6 bases). Germline V gene data show CDR1 as KGHDR and CDR2 as SFDVKD. The CDR3 has 16 amino acids. V lost 3 bases to trimming and J lost 3 bases, with 16 bases between them. The CDR3 spells CATSDGGRGPHTEAFF. As DNA, the CDR3 is TGTGCCACCAGTGATGGGGGCAGGGGCCCTCACACTGAAGCTTTCTTT.

This sequence joins TRBV6-1 and TRBJ1-2, with TRBD1 identical over 9 bases. The length of the CDR3 is 15 residues. The V segment lost 3 bases and the J segment 6 bases; nucleotides outside the gene matches: 8. The germline gives CDR1 MNHNS, CDR2 SASEGT. In DNA form, the CDR3 reads TGTGCCAGCAGTGAGACCGGGACAGGGTTAAATGGCTACACCTTC. It yields the protein CASSETGTGLNGYTF.

The CDR3 nucleotides are TGTGCCAGTAGTGAACAGGTGAACACTGAAGCTTTCTTT. Encoded protein: CASSEQVNTEAFF. V gene TRBV19 combines with J gene TRBJ1-1; TRBD1 might be the D (5 bases). Looked up from germline, CDR1 is LNHDA and CDR2 is SQIVND (reference sequence). With 5 bases removed from V and 0 bases from J, the gap between germline ends came to 7 bases. The CDR3 sequence is 13 residues long.

The rearrangement links TRBV6-2 or TRBV6-3 to TRBJ1-1; TRBD1 matches 7 bases. The CDR3 has 14 residues. Per the germline V gene, CDR1 is MNHEY and CDR2 is SVGEGT. With V trimmed by 4 bases and J by 0 bases, 2 bases remained unmatched. The CDR3 region has the DNA TGTGCCAGCAGTTGGACAGGCTTGAACACTGAAGCTTTCTTT. Protein sequence: CASSWTGLNTEAFF.

V gene TRBV28 combines with J gene TRBJ1-4; a weak D match, TRBD1 (6 bases). V dropped 5 bases and J dropped 0 bases, with 10 bases sitting between them. This CDR3 is 15 amino acids long. Germline CDR1 MDHEN, CDR2 SYDVKM. This CDR3 is CASSVQGPTNEKLFF. The CDR3 region has the DNA TGTGCCAGCAGTGTACAGGGCCCAACTAATGAAAAACTGTTTTTT.

V and J are TRBV6-5 and TRBJ2-1; 7 bases line up with TRBD2. This CDR3 is built from 14 residues. Trimming took 7 bases from V and 6 from J; bases not matched to a gene: 9. Germline V gives CDR1 MNHEY, CDR2 SVGAGI. The CDR3 loop is CASNAGVIGNEQFF. DNA for the CDR3: TGTGCCAGCAACGCGGGAGTCATCGGCAATGAGCAGTTCTTC.

The chain joins TRBV27 to TRBJ1-5; D remains ambiguous. In germline, CDR1 is MNHEY, CDR2 SMNVEV (reference sequence). The germline V and J ends were trimmed by 5 bases and 4 bases, with 15 bases remaining between them. CDR3 length: 15 residues. The CDR3 spells CASSPERAFNQPQHF. The CDR3 DNA reads as TGTGCCAGCAGTCCCGAGCGGGCGTTTAATCAGCCCCAGCATTTT.

This chain links TRBV5-4 with TRBJ2-6; D possibly corresponds to TRBD1 (6 bases). Trimming pared 5 bases from V and 0 bases from J, leaving 12 bases between. Per germline, CDR1 SGHNT and CDR2 YYREEE (reference sequence). The CDR3 totals 16 residues. Here the CDR3 DNA reads TGTGCCAGCAGTAATCCGACAGGCTCTGGGGCCAACGTCCTGACTTTC. Protein product: CASSNPTGSGANVLTF. Full variable domain (rest looked up from reference TRBV5-4 and TRBJ2-6): ETGVTQSPTHLIKTRGQQVTLRCSSQSGHNTVSWYQQALGQGPQFIFQYYREEENGRGNFPPRFSGLQFPNYSSELNVNALELDDSALYLCASSNPTGSGANVLTFGAGSRLTVL.

In this sample, this clone turned up a few times. The genes are TRBV7-9 and TRBJ1-1; 7 nucleotides agree with TRBD1. The V gene's germline CDR1 is SEHNR and CDR2 FQNEAQ (reference sequence). The junction had 4 bases not matched to a gene; V was cut back by 0 bases and J by 3 bases. The CDR3 is made up of 15 amino acids. The CDR3 sequence: CASSLAGRGDTEAFF. As DNA, the CDR3 is TGTGCCAGCAGCTTAGCTGGCAGGGGGGACACTGAAGCTTTCTTT. Filled out from reference TRBV7-9 and TRBJ1-1, the complete variable domain reads DTGVSQNPRHKITKRGQNVTFRCDPISEHNRLYWYRQTLGQGPEFLTYFQNEAQLEKSRLLSDRFSAERPKGSFSTLEIQRTEQGDSAMYLCASSLAGRGDTEAFFGQGTRLTVV.

This chain connects TRBV7-2 to TRBJ2-3, with TRBD1 as a possible D gene (5 bases). Trimming pared 1 base from V and 0 bases from J, leaving 17 bases between. The CDR3 covers 18 residues. The V gene's germline CDR1 is SGHTA and CDR2 FQGNSA. The CDR3 coding sequence is TGTGCCAGCAGCTTAGTCTTTAGGGGTTTAACTAGCACAGATACGCAGTATTTT. Its protein product is CASSLVFRGLTSTDTQYF. Looking up the rest from reference TRBV7-2 and TRBJ2-3 gives the full variable domain: GAGVSQSPSNKVTEKGKDVELRCDPISGHTALYWYRQSLGQGLEFLIYFQGNSAPDKSGLPSDRFSAERTGGSVSTLTIQRTQQEDSAVYLCASSLVFRGLTSTDTQYFGPGTRLTVL.

This clone was observed a few times. This chain joins TRBV7-2 and TRBJ2-1; TRBD2 matches at 11 bases. CDR3 length equals 15 residues. V was clipped by 3 bases and J by 8 bases; unmatched bases: 6. Germline CDR1 SGHTA, CDR2 FQGNSA. The CDR3 DNA reads TGTGCCAGCAGCTTTGTTAGCGGGGGGGCCCATGAGCAGTTCTTC. Residues: CASSFVSGGAHEQFF.

This chain connects TRBV29-1 to TRBJ1-2; 7 bases align to TRBD1. J lost 4 bases, V lost 4 bases, and 3 bases had no gene match. From germline, CDR1 is SQVTM and CDR2 ANQGSEA. This CDR3 comprises 12 residues. The CDR3 loop is CSVGTGLYGYTF. CDR3 nucleotide sequence: TGCAGCGTTGGGACAGGCCTCTATGGCTACACCTTC.

J is TRBJ1-5 and V is TRBV12-3 or TRBV12-4, with D unclear. The germline V and J ends were trimmed by 3 bases and 7 bases, with 10 bases remaining between them. CDR3 length: 13 amino acids. CDR3 sequence reads: CASSLREGQPQHF. CDR3 DNA: TGTGCCAGCAGTTTGAGGGAGGGCCAGCCCCAGCATTTT.

The rearrangement uses TRBV24-1 and TRBJ1-1; D call uncertain. The CDR3 has 13 amino acids. V shed 4 bases and J shed 8 bases, with 13 bases lying between them. The germline gives CDR1 KGHDR, CDR2 SFDVKD. The CDR3 spells CATSDQPWSEAFF. CDR3 DNA sequence: TGTGCCACCAGTGACCAACCATGGAGCGAAGCTTTCTTT.

V usage is TRBV30 and J usage is TRBJ1-1, with D possibly TRBD1 on 5 matching bases. V lost 0 bases, J lost 0 bases, and 11 bases lay in between. CDR3 size: 15 residues. CDR1 is GTSNPN and CDR2 is SVGIG in the germline V gene (reference sequence). The CDR3 DNA reads TGTGCCTGGAGTGTAAACCAGGGCGTGAACACTGAAGCTTTCTTT. Protein product: CAWSVNQGVNTEAFF.

This chain uses TRBV2 with TRBJ1-6, with TRBD1 as a possible D gene (5 bases). The CDR3 runs 15 residues. Trimming left V 4 bases short and J 8 bases short, with 15 bases between. Germline V CDR1 and CDR2: SNHLY, FYNNEI. DNA of the CDR3: TGTGCCAGCAGTGTGGACACACGACGGGATTCACCCCTCCACTTT. This codes for CASSVDTRRDSPLHF.

This clone occurred many times. The chain recombines TRBV6-2 or TRBV6-3 with TRBJ2-3; 8 bases agree with TRBD2. The V gene's germline CDR1 is MNHEY and CDR2 SVGEGT. This CDR3 region has 16 residues. V lost 5 bases to trimming and J lost 0 bases; unmatched junction nucleotides: 7. The CDR3 reads CASSPLRTSSTDTQYF. The CDR3 DNA reads TGTGCCAGCAGTCCCTTGAGGACTAGCAGCACAGATACGCAGTATTTT.

As DNA, the CDR3 is TGTGCCAGCAGCTTAGCTTACAGGGGCACCGGGGAGCTGTTTTTT. Translating it yields CASSLAYRGTGELFF. This sequence joins TRBV11-2 and TRBJ2-2; 7 bases are shared with TRBD1. Germline V gives CDR1 SGHAT, CDR2 FQNNGV. This CDR3 contains 15 residues. Germline trimming cut 1 base from V and 4 bases from J; bases unmatched to any gene: 3. The entire variable domain, with the rest obtained from reference TRBV11-2 and TRBJ2-2, is as follows: EAGVAQSPRYKIIEKRQSVAFWCNPISGHATLYWYQQILGQGPKLLIQFQNNGVVDDSQLPKDRFSAERLKGVDSTLKIQPAKLEDSAVYLCASSLAYRGTGELFFGEGSRLTVL.

The count of this clone is one. J is TRBJ2-1 and V is TRBV7-9, with 7 bases lining up with TRBD1. CDR3 length: 15 amino acids. In germline, CDR1 is SEHNR, CDR2 FQNEAQ (reference sequence). V trimming: 0 bases; J trimming: 12 bases; junction bases outside the gene matches: 11. CDR3 bases: TGTGCCAGCAGCTTAGCGCGGACAGGAAACAGGGGGCAGTTCTTC. Translating it yields CASSLARTGNRGQFF.

J is TRBJ2-1 and V is TRBV30; 12 bases align to TRBD2. The ends lost 1 base at V and 4 bases at J; junction bases unmatched: 5. The CDR3 has 16 residues. The germline V gene has CDR1 GTSNPN and CDR2 SVGIG (reference sequence). CDR3 DNA sequence: TGTGCCTGGAGTGCTAGCGGGGGGGCGAGATACAATGAGCAGTTCTTC. Translation: CAWSASGGARYNEQFF.

This clone showed up just once. The rearrangement joins TRBV3-1 (or the pseudogene TRBV3-2) to TRBJ1-1; tentative D call: TRBD1 (6 bases). The CDR3 covers 14 residues. Germline V gene data show CDR1 as LGHDT and CDR2 as YNNKEL (reference sequence). Trimming shortened V by 4 bases and J by 3 bases, and 12 bases separated the two germline ends. This chain's CDR3 is CASSRVAGDTEAFF. The CDR3, as DNA: TGTGCCAGCAGCCGAGTGGCAGGGGACACTGAAGCTTTCTTT.

The CDR3 DNA follows: TGTGCCAGCAGCTTCTCAGGGAGGGGGGAAGCTTTCTTT. Translation: CASSFSGRGEAFF. This sequence joins TRBV7-8 and TRBJ1-1, with TRBD1 as a possible D gene (6 bases). Looked up from germline, CDR1 is SGHVS and CDR2 is FQNEAQ. Trimming stripped 3 bases from V and 8 bases from J, with 13 bases between. The CDR3 loop spans 13 amino acids.